The clone carrying this TCR beta chain was counted between two and nine times. Its antigen is not identified. These data originate in a study of cytomegalovirus exposure and HLA in healthy donors. Study-wide points: The authors reported that TCR beta sequences could predict HLA-A and HLA-B alleles. These predictions were accurate for most subjects in the first cohort. In vitro work confirmed that a few CMV-associated chains recognize CMV antigens.

There are 14 residues in the CDR3. The V and J ends lost 3 bases and 0 bases respectively, with 9 bases between them. Germline V gives CDR1 ENHRY, CDR2 SYGVKD. Primers included in the PCR were 60 Vbeta and 13 Jbeta primers. Libraries were prepared by immunoSEQ multiplex PCR; TCRdb keeps only in-frame clonotypes and omits some of them. Of approximately 130,000 clones in the sample, over 75% were seen once. The source material was PBMCs. The sequence was collected from a boy between 10 and 17 years old in good health and CMV-seronegative. The V call is TRBV10-3, the J call TRBJ2-7; the D gene is possibly TRBD2 (5 bases). Written as DNA, the CDR3 is TGTGCCATCAGTGATTTTACTAGCTCCTACGAGCAGTACTTC. Its translation: CAISDFTSSYEQYF.